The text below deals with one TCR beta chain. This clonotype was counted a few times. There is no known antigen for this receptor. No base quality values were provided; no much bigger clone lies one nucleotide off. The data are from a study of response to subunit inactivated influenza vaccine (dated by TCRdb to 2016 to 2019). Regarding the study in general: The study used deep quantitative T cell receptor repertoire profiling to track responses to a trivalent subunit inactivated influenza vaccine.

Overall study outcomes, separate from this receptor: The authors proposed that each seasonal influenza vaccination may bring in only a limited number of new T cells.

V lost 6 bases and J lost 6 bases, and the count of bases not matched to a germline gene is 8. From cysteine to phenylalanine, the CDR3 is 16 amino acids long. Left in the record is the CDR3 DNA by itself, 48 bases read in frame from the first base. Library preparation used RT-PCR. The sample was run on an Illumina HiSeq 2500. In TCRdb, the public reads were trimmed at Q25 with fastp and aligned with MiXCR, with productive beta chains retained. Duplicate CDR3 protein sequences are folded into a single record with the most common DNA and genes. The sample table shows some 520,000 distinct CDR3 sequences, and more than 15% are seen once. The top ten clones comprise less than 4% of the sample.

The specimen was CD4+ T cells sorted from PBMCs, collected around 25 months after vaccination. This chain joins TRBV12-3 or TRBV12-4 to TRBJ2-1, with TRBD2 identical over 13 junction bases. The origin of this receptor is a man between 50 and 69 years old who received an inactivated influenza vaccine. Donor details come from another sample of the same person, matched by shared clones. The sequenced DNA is TGTGCCAGCAGCCGACTGGGGACTAGCGGGATCAATGAGCAGTTCTTC. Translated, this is CASSRLGTSGINEQFF.